Following are 32 T cell receptor beta chains from one sample sequenced in a study of T cell repertoires in cytomegalovirus infection. No antigen is known for these receptors. TCRdb reprocessed the reads with MiXCR, giving one entry per CDR3 protein. The table lists about 340,000 distinct CDR3 sequences, almost 30% of them singletons, with roughly 20% in the top ten. Material: cultured PBMCs, obtained from culture after CMV antigen stimulation. The receptors were sampled from a human donor in good health (CMV status not recorded). Some clones in this sample may be carry-over from other donors' samples.

The chain recombines TRBV4-2 with TRBJ2-1, with a weak D call TRBD2 (5 bases). Germline assignment: CDR1 LGHNA and CDR2 YNFKEQ. V was pared by 7 bases and J by 0 bases, with 13 bases between. This CDR3 comprises 15 residues. Here the CDR3 reads CASTLGLSSYNEQFF. The CDR3 nucleotides read TGTGCCAGCACCCTTGGACTCAGCTCCTACAATGAGCAGTTCTTC.

This rearrangement joins TRBV7-9 to TRBJ2-1, with TRBD2 as a possible D gene (6 bases). The CDR3 extends over 14 amino acids. Trimming pared 2 bases from V and 9 bases from J, leaving 14 bases between. Germline CDR1 is SEHNR and CDR2 is FQNEAQ (reference sequence). Here the CDR3 reads CASSLSVPGGEQFF. The CDR3 nucleotides are TGTGCCAGCAGCTTATCGGTCCCCGGGGGTGAGCAGTTCTTC.

This clonotype was seen at least ten times. J is TRBJ2-1 and V is TRBV7-2, with TRBD1 matching 8 bases. With 3 bases clipped from V and 4 bases from J, the junction kept 5 bases outside the gene matches. The CDR3 runs to 15 residues. Per germline, CDR1 SGHTA and CDR2 FQGNSA. CDR3 sequence reads: CASSFDRGSYNEQFF. CDR3 sequence (DNA): TGTGCCAGCAGCTTCGACAGGGGTTCATACAATGAGCAGTTCTTC.

The chain recombines TRBV2 with TRBJ1-2; D possibly corresponds to TRBD1 (5 bases). The CDR3 extends over 13 amino acids. CDR1 is SNHLY, CDR2 FYNNEI, per germline. V was cut by 4 bases and J by 3 bases, with 9 bases left in between. CDR3 in DNA: TGTGCCAGCAGTGGGGACGAACACTATGGCTACACCTTC. Its translation is CASSGDEHYGYTF.

Only a few counts were recorded for this clonotype. The V and J genes are TRBV20-1 and TRBJ2-7; possibly TRBD1 for D (5 bases). The V gene's germline CDR1 is DFQATT and CDR2 SNEGSKA (reference sequence). V was clipped by 0 bases and J by 1 base, with 7 bases between them. The CDR3 totals 13 residues. CDR3 amino acids: CSARETVSYEQYF. CDR3 DNA sequence: TGCAGTGCTAGAGAGACAGTGTCCTACGAGCAGTACTTC.

This clonotype was counted between two and nine times. V usage is TRBV19 and J usage is TRBJ2-3; a weak D match, TRBD2 (5 bases). The CDR3 contains 15 residues. With 5 bases removed from V and 3 bases from J, the gap between germline ends came to 15 bases. Germline V gene lookup returns CDR1 LNHDA and CDR2 SQIVND (reference sequence). For the CDR3, the DNA is TGTGCCAGTAGTCCGACGAGGGTTGGTACAGATACGCAGTATTTT. Its translation: CASSPTRVGTDTQYF.

This clonotype was counted between two and nine times. This rearrangement joins TRBV20-1 to TRBJ2-5; D not certain. V was cut by 3 bases and J by 0 bases, with 11 bases left in between. Germline CDR1 and CDR2: DFQATT and SNEGSKA (reference sequence). This CDR3 is built from 14 residues. The CDR3 protein is CSASFRSHQETQYF. CDR3 sequence (DNA): TGCAGTGCTAGCTTCAGGTCGCACCAAGAGACCCAGTACTTC.

The chain carries TRBV6-5 and TRBJ2-6; D is perhaps TRBD1 (6 bases). The ends were cut back, 5 bases at V and 4 bases at J, with 15 bases in the middle. This CDR3 has 16 amino acids. The V gene's germline CDR1 is MNHEY and CDR2 SVGAGI. As DNA, the CDR3 is TGTGCCAGCAGTCCCCCTTGGGGGCAAGGGGCCAACGTCCTGACTTTC. Amino acids: CASSPPWGQGANVLTF.

The CDR3 here is CASRAGKNIQYF. The CDR3, as DNA: TGTGCCAGCAGAGCCGGGAAAAACATTCAGTACTTC. V and J are TRBV12-3 or TRBV12-4 and TRBJ2-4; D is undetermined. The CDR3 runs 12 residues. Trimming took 6 bases from V and 4 from J, leaving 7 bases between them.

This clonotype has a count of ten or more. This rearrangement joins TRBV6-1 to TRBJ1-4, with D hard to call. CDR3 size: 14 residues. Germline V gene lookup returns CDR1 MNHNS and CDR2 SASEGT. V lost 4 bases and J 6 bases, leaving 12 bases between the germline ends. This chain's CDR3 is CASSGLPFDEKLFF. In DNA, the CDR3 is TGTGCCAGCAGTGGTTTGCCATTCGATGAAAAACTGTTTTTT.

This clonotype was found a few times. The V call is TRBV7-6, the J call TRBJ2-1; perhaps TRBD2 as D (6 bases). The CDR3 is 21 residues long. Trimming took off 4 bases at V and 5 bases at J, with 33 bases between the two ends. The V gene's germline CDR1 is SGHVS and CDR2 FNYEAQ. CDR3 region: CASSSTFQGRRGPPGNNEQFF. The DNA for the CDR3 is TGTGCCAGCAGCTCCACATTCCAGGGACGGCGGGGCCCGCCGGGAAACAATGAGCAGTTCTTC.

Written as DNA, the CDR3 is TGTGCCACCAGCAGAGATCCTGGCACTAATGAAAAACTGTTTTTT. Its translation is CATSRDPGTNEKLFF. The chain uses TRBV15 and TRBJ1-4; D unclear. The CDR3 covers 15 residues. Looked up from germline, CDR1 is LNHNV and CDR2 is YYDKDF (reference sequence). The V end was cut by 0 bases, the J end by 2 bases, with 7 bases between.

The rearrangement joins TRBV9 to TRBJ2-1; D gene uncertain. Germline CDR1 and CDR2: SGDLS and YYNGEE. This CDR3 region has 15 residues. V was trimmed by 3 bases and J by 0 bases, leaving 10 bases between them. Here the CDR3 reads CASSATDSSYNEQFF. The CDR3 DNA is TGTGCCAGCAGCGCGACCGACTCCTCCTACAATGAGCAGTTCTTC.

This clonotype was observed a few times. The chain couples TRBV2 to TRBJ1-5; TRBD1 is a possible D gene (5 bases). This CDR3 has 17 residues. Germline V gene sequence: CDR1 SNHLY, CDR2 FYNNEI. Trimming took off 4 bases at V and 2 bases at J, with 18 bases between the two ends. The CDR3 coding sequence is TGTGCCAGCAGTGCGGGGCCCTACCCCGCGGGCAATCAGCCCCAGCATTTT. Its translation: CASSAGPYPAGNQPQHF. Drawing the rest from reference TRBV2 and TRBJ1-5, the complete variable domain is EPEVTQTPSHQVTQMGQEVILRCVPISNHLYFYWYRQILGQKVEFLVSFYNNEISEKSEIFDDQFSVERPDGSNFTLKIRSTKLEDSAMYFCASSAGPYPAGNQPQHFGDGTRLSIL.

The chain has TRBV19 and TRBJ2-3; D may be TRBD1 (5 bases). Trimming left V 7 bases short and J 6 bases short, with 20 bases between. The CDR3 covers 15 residues. Germline CDR1 reads LNHDA; CDR2 reads SQIVND (reference sequence). This chain's CDR3 is CASTKGWLSVDTQYF. The CDR3 region has the DNA TGTGCCAGTACAAAGGGGTGGCTTTCGGTGGATACGCAGTATTTT. The complete variable domain, with remaining parts taken from reference TRBV19 and TRBJ2-3, reads DGGITQSPKYLFRKEGQNVTLSCEQNLNHDAMYWYRQDPGQGLRLIYYSQIVNDFQKGDIAEGYSVSREKKESFPLTVTSAQKNPTAFYLCASTKGWLSVDTQYFGPGTRLTVL.

The chain carries TRBV6-2 or TRBV6-3 and TRBJ1-2; maybe TRBD1 (5 bases). The CDR3 sequence is 14 residues long. The V and J ends lost 5 bases and 2 bases respectively, with 12 bases between them. Germline values: CDR1 MNHEY, CDR2 SVGEGT. This chain's CDR3 is CASSPGPTNYGYTF. CDR3 sequence (DNA): TGTGCCAGCAGTCCGGGACCTACAAACTATGGCTACACCTTC.

This clonotype was detected many times. The chain links TRBV5-1 to TRBJ1-5, with D possibly TRBD1 on 5 matching bases. CDR3 size: 13 residues. CDR1 is SGHRS, CDR2 YFSETQ, per germline. The V end lost 0 bases, the J end lost 6 bases, and 7 bases lay between the germline ends. The CDR3 DNA follows: TGCGCCAGCAGCTTGGACGGGGCTCAGCCCCAGCATTTT. Translated: CASSLDGAQPQHF.

This clonotype was seen a handful of times. J is TRBJ2-2 and V is TRBV3-1, with unresolved D. Germline CDR1 is LGHDT and CDR2 is YNNKEL (reference sequence). CDR3 length: 16 residues. V was cut by 1 base and J by 0 bases, with 9 bases left in between. The CDR3 reads CASSQGSIANTGELFF. CDR3 bases: TGTGCCAGCAGCCAAGGTAGCATCGCGAACACCGGGGAGCTGTTTTTT. Complete variable domain (other parts from reference TRBV3-1 and TRBJ2-2): DTAVSQTPKYLVTQMGNDKSIKCEQNLGHDTMYWYKQDSKKFLKIMFSYNNKELIINETVPNRFSPKSPDKAHLNLHINSLELGDSAVYFCASSQGSIANTGELFFGEGSRLTVL.

The chain employs TRBV9 and TRBJ1-6; the D is unclear. Germline V gene sequence: CDR1 SGDLS, CDR2 YYNGEE. V shed 0 bases and J shed 3 bases, with 7 bases lying between them. This CDR3 spans 15 amino acids. CDR3 region: CASSVDSRYNSPLHF. Here the CDR3 DNA reads TGTGCCAGCAGCGTAGATTCCCGCTATAATTCACCCCTCCACTTT.

The CDR3 DNA reads TGCAGTGCTAGAGGGGGCAGCGGCAATCAGCCCCAGCATTTT. This encodes CSARGGSGNQPQHF. V and J are TRBV20-1 and TRBJ1-5, with D possibly TRBD1 on 5 matching bases. Germline lookup yields CDR1 DFQATT and CDR2 SNEGSKA (reference sequence). V lost 1 base, J lost 2 bases, and 9 bases lay in between. The CDR3 runs 14 residues.

The chain is built from TRBV7-3 and TRBJ1-6; TRBD1 might be the D (5 bases). The CDR3 totals 15 residues. Germline-derived CDR1 and CDR2 are SGHTA and FQGTGA. Trimming took off 5 bases at V and 7 bases at J, with 15 bases between the two ends. The CDR3 nucleotides read TGTGCCAGCAGCGCTTCCGGGACGAGGAATTCACCCCTCCACTTT. Encoded protein: CASSASGTRNSPLHF.

This clonotype was detected ten times or more. The chain has TRBV7-9 and TRBJ2-7; perhaps D is TRBD1 or TRBD2 (5 bases each). This CDR3 is 15 amino acids long. Germline-derived CDR1 and CDR2 are SEHNR and FQNEAQ (reference sequence). With 6 bases removed from V and 1 base from J, the gap between germline ends came to 16 bases. The CDR3 bases are TGTGCCAGCAGTCCGCCCGGGGCGCAATCCTACGAGCAGTACTTC. This gives the protein CASSPPGAQSYEQYF.

This chain joins TRBV29-1 and TRBJ1-1; D remains ambiguous. The V gene lost 0 bases and the J gene lost 1 base, with 9 bases spanning the gap. The CDR3 contains 14 residues. CDR1 and CDR2 from the germline V gene are SQVTM and ANQGSEA. CDR3 residues: CSVEEISPNTEAFF. The DNA of the CDR3 is TGCAGCGTTGAAGAGATTAGTCCGAACACTGAAGCTTTCTTT.

This clonotype was detected a few times. V usage is TRBV19 and J usage is TRBJ2-5, with a possible D match to TRBD2 (5 bases). V was clipped by 5 bases and J by 5 bases, with 12 bases between them. CDR1 is LNHDA and CDR2 is SQIVND in the germline V gene (reference sequence). This CDR3 spans 13 amino acids. The CDR3, as DNA: TGTGCCAGTAGTCCCTACGGCGGGGAGACCCAGTACTTC. Its translation is CASSPYGGETQYF.

CDR3 sequence (DNA): TGTGCCAGCAGTACTACCGGGAGGCCGGGCACTGAAGCTTTCTTT. The encoded protein is CASSTTGRPGTEAFF. The chain employs TRBV6-1 and TRBJ1-1; D ambiguous. Germline loops: CDR1 MNHNS, CDR2 SASEGT. V was trimmed by 5 bases and J by 4 bases, leaving 17 bases between them. This CDR3 region has 15 residues.

This clonotype was detected a few times. This rearrangement joins TRBV28 to TRBJ1-5; D gene ambiguous. Trimming left V 5 bases short and J 0 bases short, with 14 bases between. The CDR3 sequence is 16 residues long. Germline assignment: CDR1 MDHEN and CDR2 SYDVKM. The CDR3 nucleotides read TGTGCCAGCAGTCCCCCGACGTGGTATAGCAATCAGCCCCAGCATTTT. Protein product: CASSPPTWYSNQPQHF.

The chain is built from TRBV5-1 and TRBJ2-3; 7 bases agree with TRBD2. The germline V gene encodes CDR1 SGHRS and CDR2 YFSETQ. V was clipped by 0 bases and J by 0 bases; unmatched bases: 16. The CDR3 totals 20 residues. CDR3 sequence (DNA): TGCGCCAGCAGCTTGGAAATATGGACTAGTTGGTGGGGTAGCACAGATACGCAGTATTTT. As protein: CASSLEIWTSWWGSTDTQYF.

J is TRBJ1-2 and V is TRBV24-1, with a weak D call TRBD1 (5 bases). V was pared by 4 bases and J by 3 bases, with 11 bases between. Germline V gene data show CDR1 as KGHDR and CDR2 as SFDVKD. This CDR3 spans 14 amino acids. CDR3: CATSDPQGDYGYTF. In nucleotides, the CDR3 is TGTGCCACCAGTGACCCTCAGGGTGACTATGGCTACACCTTC.

This clonotype was counted a few times. The chain recombines TRBV4-1 with TRBJ2-7, with TRBD2 matching 10 bases. CDR3 size: 16 residues. Trimming cost V 4 bases and J 5 bases; bases outside gene matches: 11. The germline V gene has CDR1 MGHRA and CDR2 YSYEKL. CDR3 bases: TGCGCCAGCAGCCCCGTGGCTAGCGGGAGCAGCCACGAGCAGTACTTC. This codes for CASSPVASGSSHEQYF.

This clonotype appeared many times. The chain uses TRBV7-8 and TRBJ1-5, with 8 bases aligning to TRBD1. Germline CDR1 SGHVS, CDR2 FQNEAQ. The CDR3 extends over 15 amino acids. J lost 3 bases, V lost 5 bases, and 6 bases had no gene match. The CDR3 is CASSARDRLNQPQHF. CDR3 bases: TGTGCCAGCAGCGCCCGGGACAGGCTCAATCAGCCCCAGCATTTT.

This clonotype turned up a few times. This chain links TRBV20-1 with TRBJ1-6, with D unresolved. The CDR3 is made up of 17 amino acids. Germline CDR1 DFQATT, CDR2 SNEGSKA (reference sequence). V gave up 0 bases and J gave up 3 bases, with 15 bases separating them. The CDR3 nucleotides read TGCAGTGCTAGAGATCGAGAGGGAGCAAACTATAATTCACCCCTCCACTTT. Encoded protein: CSARDREGANYNSPLHF.

This clonotype showed up many times. The gene calls are TRBV7-2 and TRBJ2-5; possibly TRBD1 or TRBD2 for D (5 bases each). The CDR3 covers 15 residues. Germline values: CDR1 SGHTA, CDR2 FQGNSA. V lost 4 bases and J 5 bases, leaving 17 bases between the germline ends. The CDR3 protein is CASSSLGGQRETQYF. CDR3 sequence (DNA): TGTGCCAGCAGCTCACTAGGAGGACAAAGGGAGACCCAGTACTTC.